Listed here is a single T cell receptor beta chain. Its antigen remains unknown. TRB cDNA libraries were made by UMI-labeled 5' RACE. TCRdb reanalyzed the 5' RACE reads and collapses them to one entry per CDR3 protein, without DNA. This specimen shows 50,000 to 65,000 distinct CDR3 sequences; the ten leading clones hold about 0.84%. This entry is derived from a study of CXCR3-negative and CXCR3-positive naive CD8 T cells. Germline V gene lookup returns CDR1 LGHNA and CDR2 YSLEER. The CDR3 runs to 16 residues. Broader study findings: CXCR3-positive naive cells had more hydrophobic TRB CDR3s than CXCR3-negative naive cells. Memory, not naive, CXCR3-negative and CXCR3-positive cells differed in TRBV-TRBJ usage.

The sample consisted of naive CXCR3+ CD8+ T cells from blood. Subset specified: CD45RO-CCR7+CD27+CD95- naive CD8+ T cells expressing CXCR3 (TNR3+). This receptor was taken from a human donor in good health. Some clones in this sample may be carry-over from other donors' samples. The J gene is TRBJ2-1, the V gene TRBV4-3; the TCRdb D gene call, TRBD2, has no DNA to confirm it. The CDR3 sequence: CASSPGLAASYNEQFF.